This TCR beta chain was captured in a study of cytomegalovirus exposure and HLA in healthy donors. Study summary: From HLA-typed donors, an early data release held around 80 million unique TCRs.

Study-level points and caveats: An assumption of roughly uniform sequencing depth across donors underlay the presence/absence analyses. HLA alleles showed associations with about 17,000 TCR beta sequences in a later analysis, at a 0.05 false discovery rate. A later analysis reportedly found that, within productive TCRs, an Asian-associated ancestry cluster had fewer N-insertions than the mean observed across the approximately 600 donors.

In the PCR, 60 Vbeta and 13 Jbeta primers were used. Libraries were prepared by immunoSEQ multiplex PCR; TCRdb keeps only in-frame clonotypes and omits some of them. Of 210,000 or so clones listed, approximately 82% are singletons. This clone came up once. Its specificity is unknown. Specimen: PBMCs. This clonotype was obtained from a woman between 50 and 59 years old in good health and CMV-seropositive.

Here the CDR3 DNA reads TGTGCCAGCAGTTCCTTACGAGGCGCCGCCACAGATACGCAGTATTTT. This encodes CASSSLRGAATDTQYF. The rearrangement links TRBV6-5 to TRBJ2-3; D unresolved. Germline CDR1 MNHEY, CDR2 SVGAGI. This CDR3 is built from 16 residues. Between the trimmed V and J ends, which lost 4 bases and 2 bases, there was a span of 16 bases.